This is a list of T cell receptor beta chains from one sample in a study of neurological immune-mediated disorders. TCRdb reprocessed the 5' RACE reads via MiXCR and lists one record per CDR3 protein. The profile shows about 74,000 distinct CDR3 sequences, 5.2% of them singletons. The sequenced sample was PBMCs. These TCRs come from a man younger than 30 with multiple sclerosis. The CDR3 runs from the conserved cysteine through the conserved F or W. A D gene is named only where the DNA matches it firmly. Only part of the rows carry a size: once, few, many, or a class if the clone is expanded.

j_gene | abundance | v_gene | d_gene | CDR3aa | CDR3nt
TRBJ2-3 | many | TRBV7-9 | TRBD1 | CASSPWDRGTDTQYF | TGTGCCAGCAGCCCTTGGGACAGGGGGACAGATACGCAGTATTTT
TRBJ1-1 | many | TRBV7-2 | TRBD1 | CASSLRTGGTEAFF | TGTGCCAGCAGCCTGCGGACAGGGGGCACTGAAGCTTTCTTT
TRBJ2-3 | many | TRBV7-7 | . | CASSLLQGADTQYF | TGTGCCAGCAGCTTGCTACAGGGTGCAGATACGCAGTATTTT
TRBJ2-4 | many | TRBV20-1 | . | CSATGNAKNIQYF | TGCAGTGCTACTGGAAATGCCAAAAACATTCAGTACTTC
TRBJ1-1 | many | TRBV5-1 | . | CASSREGQFEAFF | TGCGCCAGCAGCAGAGAGGGACAATTTGAAGCTTTCTTT
TRBJ1-1 | many | TRBV5-1 | TRBD1 | CASSLEGAVNTEAFF | TGCGCCAGCAGCTTAGAGGGGGCGGTGAACACTGAAGCTTTCTTT
TRBJ2-3 | many | TRBV20-1 | . | CSALESDTQYF | TGCAGTGCTCTGGAGTCAGATACGCAGTATTTT
TRBJ2-7 | many | TRBV29-1 | . | CSARGSAEQYF | TGCAGCGCCCGGGGAAGCGCCGAGCAGTACTTC
TRBJ1-2 | many | TRBV7-6 | . | CASSLGGGELGGYTF | TGTGCCAGCAGCTTAGGAGGAGGGGAATTGGGAGGCTACACCTTC
TRBJ1-2 | many | TRBV7-2 | TRBD1 | CASSLRTGGYGYTF | TGTGCCAGCAGTTTACGGACAGGGGGGTATGGCTACACCTTC
TRBJ2-2 | . | TRBV9 | . | CASSEGGKTAGELFF | TGTGCCAGCAGCGAGGGGGGAAAGACCGCCGGGGAGCTGTTTTTT
TRBJ2-2 | . | TRBV20-1 | . | CSALLPVIATGELFF | TGCAGTGCTCTACTACCGGTAATAGCGACCGGGGAGCTGTTTTTT
TRBJ2-7 | many | TRBV30 | . | CAWSGRYEQYF | TGTGCCTGGAGTGGACGGTACGAGCAGTACTTC
TRBJ2-2 | many | TRBV27 | . | CASSLVGAGELFF | TGTGCCAGCAGTTTGGTAGGAGCCGGGGAGCTGTTTTTT
TRBJ2-1 | . | TRBV15 | . | CATSGGASYNEQFF | TGTGCCACCAGCGGGGGGGCATCCTACAATGAGCAGTTCTTC
TRBJ1-6 | few | TRBV9 | TRBD1 | CASSTQGQESPLNF | TGTGCCAGCAGCACACAGGGGCAGGAATCACCCCTCAACTTT
TRBJ1-5 | many | TRBV9 | . | CASAQGTNQPQHF | TGTGCCAGCGCCCAGGGAACAAATCAGCCCCAGCATTTT
TRBJ2-2 | many | TRBV20-1 | . | CSAKGRRAGELFF | TGCAGTGCGAAGGGACGGCGGGCCGGGGAGCTGTTTTTT
TRBJ2-2 | many | TRBV5-1 | TRBD1 | CASSGTANTGELFF | TGCGCCAGCTCCGGGACAGCGAACACCGGGGAGCTGTTTTTT
TRBJ2-7 | many | TRBV7-3 | . | CASSLYRDGYEQYF | TGTGCCAGCAGCTTATACAGAGACGGGTACGAGCAGTACTTC
TRBJ2-3 | medium-sized | TRBV7-7 | TRBD2 | CASSLGRGGATDTQYF | TGTGCCAGCAGCCTTGGGCGGGGGGGCGCCACAGATACGCAGTATTTT
TRBJ2-3 | once | TRBV12-3/TRBV12-4 | TRBD2 | CASSGCGGAPDTQYF | TGTGCCAGCAGTGGTTGCGGGGGGGCCCCAGATACGCAGTATTTT
TRBJ2-7 | many | TRBV4-3 | . | CASSRGSSYEQYF | TGCGCCAGCAGCCGGGGGAGCTCCTACGAGCAGTACTTC
TRBJ2-1 | . | TRBV9 | . | CASSVGGQTNNEQFF | TGTGCCAGCAGCGTGGGGGGACAAACAAACAATGAGCAGTTCTTC
TRBJ2-1 | many | TRBV5-1 | . | CASSKGGGGPENEQFF | TGCGCCAGCAGCAAAGGAGGGGGAGGGCCTGAAAATGAGCAGTTCTTC
TRBJ1-6 | many | TRBV20-1 | . | CSASQGRDNSPLHF | TGCAGTGCTAGCCAAGGGAGAGATAATTCACCCCTCCACTTT
TRBJ2-3 | few | TRBV7-2 | . | CASSTDPDTQYF | TGTGCCAGCAGTACTGATCCAGATACGCAGTATTTT
TRBJ2-1 | . | TRBV5-5 | TRBD1 | CASSQVGDRDNEKFF | TGTGCCAGCAGCCAGGTAGGCGACAGGGACAATGAGAAGTTCTTC
TRBJ2-1 | . | TRBV20-1 | . | CSARLDNPYNEQFF | TGCAGTGCAAGACTAGATAATCCCTACAATGAGCAGTTCTTC
TRBJ2-7 | many | TRBV12-3/TRBV12-4 | TRBD2 | CASSTSGRASYEQYF | TGTGCCAGCAGTACTAGCGGGAGGGCCTCCTACGAGCAGTACTTC
TRBJ2-3 | many | TRBV2 | TRBD2 | CASSESRTRATDTQYF | TGTGCCAGCAGTGAATCCAGGACTAGGGCCACAGATACGCAGTATTTT
TRBJ1-2 | many | TRBV9 | . | CASSVGAATGYTF | TGTGCCAGCAGCGTAGGAGCGGCAACGGGCTACACCTTC
TRBJ1-6 | many | TRBV20-1 | . | CSARAGTSSYNSPLHF | TGCAGTGCTAGAGCAGGGACCAGCTCCTATAATTCACCCCTCCACTTT
TRBJ2-7 | many | TRBV4-3 | . | CASSQDPQNSYEQYF | TGCGCCAGCAGCCAAGATCCCCAAAACTCCTACGAGCAGTACTTC
TRBJ1-1 | many | TRBV25-1 | TRBD1 | CASRGTAPIEAFF | TGTGCCAGCAGGGGGACAGCTCCAATTGAAGCTTTCTTT
TRBJ2-1 | many | TRBV5-6 | . | CASSLPYQQVGLNEQFF | TGTGCCAGCAGCCTACCGTACCAACAAGTAGGGTTGAATGAGCAGTTCTTC
TRBJ2-2 | . | TRBV5-1 | . | CASSLESTGELFF | TGCGCCAGCAGCTTGGAATCCACCGGGGAGCTGTTTTTT
TRBJ2-3 | many | TRBV7-6 | . | CASSLGRAALGTDTQYF | TGTGCCAGCAGCCTTGGAAGGGCCGCTCTTGGTACAGATACGCAGTATTTT
TRBJ1-1 | many | TRBV5-6 | TRBD1 | CASSFNRGYTEAFF | TGTGCCAGCAGCTTTAACAGGGGATACACTGAAGCTTTCTTT
TRBJ2-7 | many | TRBV7-2 | . | CASSFIFSYEQYF | TGTGCCAGCAGCTTTATCTTCTCCTACGAGCAGTACTTC
TRBJ1-1 | . | TRBV7-3 | . | CASSASGAAHTEAFF | TGTGCCAGCAGCGCCTCTGGGGCGGCCCACACTGAAGCTTTCTTT
TRBJ1-5 | many | TRBV9 | . | CASSVGGSDQPQHF | TGTGCCAGCAGCGTCGGGGGCTCCGATCAGCCCCAGCATTTT
TRBJ1-6 | . | TRBV27 | TRBD1 | CASSFIQGRQALHF | TGTGCCAGCAGTTTCATACAGGGGCGCCAAGCCCTCCACTTT
TRBJ1-5 | . | TRBV5-1 | . | CASSLIPEQPQHF | TGCGCCAGCAGCTTGATACCGGAGCAGCCCCAGCATTTT
TRBJ2-5 | . | TRBV4-2 | TRBD2 | CASSLLVGPLTSGRYQETQYF | TGTGCCAGCAGCCTCCTAGTGGGACCACTGACTAGCGGGAGGTACCAAGAGACCCAGTACTTC